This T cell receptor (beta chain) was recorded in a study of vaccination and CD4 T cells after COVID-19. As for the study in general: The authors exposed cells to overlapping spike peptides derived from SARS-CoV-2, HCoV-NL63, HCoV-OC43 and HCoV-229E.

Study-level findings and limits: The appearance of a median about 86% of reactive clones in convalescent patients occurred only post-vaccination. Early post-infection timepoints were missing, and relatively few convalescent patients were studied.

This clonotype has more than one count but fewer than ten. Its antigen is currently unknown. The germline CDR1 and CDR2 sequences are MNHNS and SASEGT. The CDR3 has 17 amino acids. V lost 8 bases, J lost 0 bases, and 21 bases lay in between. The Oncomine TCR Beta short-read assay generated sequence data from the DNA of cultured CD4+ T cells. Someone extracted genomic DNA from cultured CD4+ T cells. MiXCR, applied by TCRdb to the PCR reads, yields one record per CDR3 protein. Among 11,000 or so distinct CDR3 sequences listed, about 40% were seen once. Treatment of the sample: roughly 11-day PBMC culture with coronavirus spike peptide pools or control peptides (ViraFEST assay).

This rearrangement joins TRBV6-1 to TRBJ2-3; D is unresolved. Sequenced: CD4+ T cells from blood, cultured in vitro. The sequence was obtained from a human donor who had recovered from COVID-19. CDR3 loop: CASFSCARNTSTDTQYF. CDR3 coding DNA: TGTGCCAGCTTTTCCTGTGCCAGAAATACTAGCACAGATACGCAGTATTTT.